The following is a TCR beta chain sequence with its context. HIV-negative, healthy adults without recent acute infections or vaccinations were the donors. The data derive from a study of shared clonotypes between healthy human individuals. The CDR3 covers 16 residues. V lost 5 bases and J 0 bases, leaving 14 bases between the germline ends. Germline CDR1 is LNHDA and CDR2 is SQIVND (reference sequence). Only in-frame clones appear in the TCRdb table, and some are missing; sequencing was by immunoSEQ multiplex PCR. The table shows about 1.5 million clones, with around 98% occurring only once. The sequence was obtained from a man aged 25 to 40 in good health. Sequenced input: naive CD4+ T cells sorted from blood. Subset here: CD45RA+ positively selected. The chain couples TRBV19 to TRBJ1-5; TRBD1 might be the D (5 bases). In DNA, the CDR3 is TGTGCCAGTAGTCCGGGACGGATTACTAGCAATCAGCCCCAGCATTTT. This codes for CASSPGRITSNQPQHF.